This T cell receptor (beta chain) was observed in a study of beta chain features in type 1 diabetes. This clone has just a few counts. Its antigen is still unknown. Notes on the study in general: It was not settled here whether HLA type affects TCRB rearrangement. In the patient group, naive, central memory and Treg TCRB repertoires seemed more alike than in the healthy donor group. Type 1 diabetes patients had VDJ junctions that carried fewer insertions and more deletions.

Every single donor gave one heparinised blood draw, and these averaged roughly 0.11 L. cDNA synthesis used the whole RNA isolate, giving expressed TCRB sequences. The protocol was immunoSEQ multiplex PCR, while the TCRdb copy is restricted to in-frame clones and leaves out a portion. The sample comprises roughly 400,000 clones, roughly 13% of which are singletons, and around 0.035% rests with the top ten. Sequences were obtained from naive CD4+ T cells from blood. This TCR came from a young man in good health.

CDR3 sequence (DNA): TGTGCCAGCAGTTTATCGCCAGATTACAATGAGCAGTTCTTC. Encoded protein: CASSLSPDYNEQFF. V usage is TRBV28 and J usage is TRBJ2-1; no definite D call. CDR1 is MDHEN, CDR2 SYDVKM, per germline. V was trimmed by 1 base and J by 4 bases, leaving 8 bases between them. There are 14 residues in the CDR3.